The subject of this entry is one T cell receptor (beta chain). Its target is not known. This entry is derived from a study of cytomegalovirus exposure and HLA in healthy donors. Study findings and constraints: Earlier analysis looked at TCR beta V segments, and most were productive about 87% or about 30% of the time. A later analysis revealed that TCR association rates differed between HLA loci, peaking at DRB1 and bottoming out at HLA-C.

These donors counted as nominally healthy when sampled, but unrecorded immune exposures were likely. Researchers ran the PCR with 60 Vbeta and 13 Jbeta primers. Measured with immunoSEQ multiplex PCR; TCRdb has only the in-frame clones, and not every one. Altogether approximately 100,000 clones are present, approximately 66% being singletons, with the ten largest covering approximately 11%. The V gene lost 9 bases and the J gene lost 6 bases, with 14 bases spanning the gap. This CDR3 comprises 13 residues. Looked up from germline, CDR1 is SEHNR and CDR2 is FQNEAQ (reference sequence). This TCR derives from a man in his forties in good health and CMV-seropositive. The sample was PBMCs. The chain has TRBV7-9 and TRBJ2-2; perhaps TRBD2 as D (5 bases). CDR3 loop: CASLERRPGELFF. The CDR3 DNA reads as TGTGCCAGTTTGGAGAGGAGGCCCGGGGAGCTGTTTTTT.